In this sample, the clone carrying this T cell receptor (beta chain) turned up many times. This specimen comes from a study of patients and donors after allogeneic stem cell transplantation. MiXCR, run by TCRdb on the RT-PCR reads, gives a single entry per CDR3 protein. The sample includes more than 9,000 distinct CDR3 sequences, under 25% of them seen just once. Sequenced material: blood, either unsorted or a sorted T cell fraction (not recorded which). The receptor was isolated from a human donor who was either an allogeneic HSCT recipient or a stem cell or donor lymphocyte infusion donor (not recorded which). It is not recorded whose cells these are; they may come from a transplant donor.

In DNA form, the CDR3 reads TGTGCCAGCACCTCCGGTAGCGGGGAGACCCAGTACTTC. Translated: CASTSGSGETQYF. The V gene is TRBV9, the J gene TRBJ2-5; 7 nucleotides match TRBD2. The length of the CDR3 is 13 residues. J was trimmed by 5 bases and V by 6 bases; bases with no gene match: 7. Per the germline V gene, CDR1 is SGDLS and CDR2 is YYNGEE.